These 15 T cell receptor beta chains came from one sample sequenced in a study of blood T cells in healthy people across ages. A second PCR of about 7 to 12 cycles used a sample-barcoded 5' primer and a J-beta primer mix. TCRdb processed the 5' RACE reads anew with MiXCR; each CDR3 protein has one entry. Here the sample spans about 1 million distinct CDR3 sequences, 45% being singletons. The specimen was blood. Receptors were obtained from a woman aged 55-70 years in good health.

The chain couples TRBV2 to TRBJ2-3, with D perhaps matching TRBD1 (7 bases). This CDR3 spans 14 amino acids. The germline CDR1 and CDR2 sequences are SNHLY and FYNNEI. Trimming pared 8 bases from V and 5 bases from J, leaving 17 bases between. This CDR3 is CASPGRGRGDTQYF. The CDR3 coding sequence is TGTGCCAGCCCCGGTAGGGGGCGGGGAGATACGCAGTATTTT.

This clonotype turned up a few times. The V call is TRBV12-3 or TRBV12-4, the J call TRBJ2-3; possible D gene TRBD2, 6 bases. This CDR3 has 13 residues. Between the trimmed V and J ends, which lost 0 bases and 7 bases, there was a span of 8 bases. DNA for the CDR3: TGTGCCAGCAGTTTAGCGGAGGGACATACGCAGTATTTT. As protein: CASSLAEGHTQYF.

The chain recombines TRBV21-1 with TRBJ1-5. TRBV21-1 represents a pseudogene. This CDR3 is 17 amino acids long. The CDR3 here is CASIEGRTEATISPQHF. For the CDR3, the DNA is TGTGCCAGCATCGAAGGACGTACAGAAGCTACAATCAGCCCCCAGCATTTT.

The CDR3: CASSQDGTGGWMEETQYF. The CDR3 DNA reads as TGTGCCAGCAGCCAAGATGGGACAGGGGGCTGGATGGAAGAGACCCAGTACTTC. The chain employs TRBV3-1 and TRBJ2-5; 12 nucleotides agree with TRBD1. The CDR3 length is 18 residues. The V segment lost 0 bases and the J segment 3 bases; nucleotides outside the gene matches: 8. Germline-derived CDR1 and CDR2 are LGHDT and YNNKEL (reference sequence).

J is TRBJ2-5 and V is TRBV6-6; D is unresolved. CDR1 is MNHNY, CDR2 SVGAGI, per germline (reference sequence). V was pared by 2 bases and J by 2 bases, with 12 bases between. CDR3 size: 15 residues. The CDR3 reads CASSYDRVRQETQYF. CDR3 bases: TGTGCCAGCAGTTACGATCGGGTTAGGCAAGAGACCCAGTACTTC.

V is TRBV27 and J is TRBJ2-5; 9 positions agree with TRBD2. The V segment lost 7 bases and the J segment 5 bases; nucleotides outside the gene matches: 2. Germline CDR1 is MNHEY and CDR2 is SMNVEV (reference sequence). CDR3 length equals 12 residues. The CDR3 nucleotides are TGTGCCAGCATGACTAGCGGTGAGACCCAGTACTTC. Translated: CASMTSGETQYF.

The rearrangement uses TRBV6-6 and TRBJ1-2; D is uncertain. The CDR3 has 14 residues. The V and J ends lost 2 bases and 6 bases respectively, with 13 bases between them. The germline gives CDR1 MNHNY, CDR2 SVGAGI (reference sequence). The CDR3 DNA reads TGTGCCAGCAGTTACCGCCCGGGATCAGATGGCTACACCTTC. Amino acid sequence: CASSYRPGSDGYTF.

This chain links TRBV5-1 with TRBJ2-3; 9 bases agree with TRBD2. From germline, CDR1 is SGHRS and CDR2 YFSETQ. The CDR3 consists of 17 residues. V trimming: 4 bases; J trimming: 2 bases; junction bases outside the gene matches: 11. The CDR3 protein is CASSLGGGADYTDTQYF. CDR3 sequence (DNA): TGCGCCAGCAGCCTCGGCGGGGGGGCCGACTACACAGATACGCAGTATTTT.

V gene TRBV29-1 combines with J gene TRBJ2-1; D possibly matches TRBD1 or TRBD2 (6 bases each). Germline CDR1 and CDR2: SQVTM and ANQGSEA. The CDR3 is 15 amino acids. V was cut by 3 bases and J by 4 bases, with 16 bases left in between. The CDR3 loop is CSVDGGQGLYNEQFF. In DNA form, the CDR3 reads TGCAGCGTTGATGGAGGGCAGGGGCTTTACAATGAGCAGTTCTTC.

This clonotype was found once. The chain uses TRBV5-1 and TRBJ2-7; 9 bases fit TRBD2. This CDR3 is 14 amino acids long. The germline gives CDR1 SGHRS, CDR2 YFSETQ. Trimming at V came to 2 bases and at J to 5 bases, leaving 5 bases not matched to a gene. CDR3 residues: CASSFSGSRDEQYF. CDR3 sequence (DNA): TGCGCCAGCAGCTTTAGCGGGAGTAGGGACGAGCAGTACTTC.

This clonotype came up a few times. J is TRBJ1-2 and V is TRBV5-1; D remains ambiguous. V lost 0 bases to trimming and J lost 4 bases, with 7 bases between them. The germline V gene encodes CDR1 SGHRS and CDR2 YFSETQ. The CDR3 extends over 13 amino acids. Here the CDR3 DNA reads TGCGCCAGCAGCTTGGACATCCTCTATGGCTACACCTTC. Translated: CASSLDILYGYTF.

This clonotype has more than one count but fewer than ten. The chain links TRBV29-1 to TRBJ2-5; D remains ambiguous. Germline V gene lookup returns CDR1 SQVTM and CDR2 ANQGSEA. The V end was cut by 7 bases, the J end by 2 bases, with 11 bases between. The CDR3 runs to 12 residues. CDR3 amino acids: CSAVWVQETQYF. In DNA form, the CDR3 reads TGCAGCGCTGTTTGGGTACAAGAGACCCAGTACTTC.

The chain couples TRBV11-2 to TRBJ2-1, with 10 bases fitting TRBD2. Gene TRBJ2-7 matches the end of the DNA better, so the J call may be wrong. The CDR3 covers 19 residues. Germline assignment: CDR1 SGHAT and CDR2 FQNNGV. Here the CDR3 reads CASSLDLVTSGAPSYEQYF. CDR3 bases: TGTGCCAGCAGCTTAGATCTGGTCACTAGCGGGGCCCCCTCCTACGAGCAGTACTTC.

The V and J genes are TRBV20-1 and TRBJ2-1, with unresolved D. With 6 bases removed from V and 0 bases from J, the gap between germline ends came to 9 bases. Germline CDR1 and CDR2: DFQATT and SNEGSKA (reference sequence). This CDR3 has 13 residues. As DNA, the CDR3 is TGCAGTGCCGTGGGCGGCTCCTACAATGAGCAGTTCTTC. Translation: CSAVGGSYNEQFF.

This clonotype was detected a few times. This CDR3 reads CASGQRPETQYF. CDR3 sequence (DNA): TGTGCCAGCGGACAGCGGCCCGAGACCCAGTACTTC. The V and J genes are TRBV12-3 or TRBV12-4 and TRBJ2-5; a possible D gene is TRBD1 (6 bases). V shed 8 bases and J shed 5 bases, with 12 bases lying between them. This CDR3 contains 12 residues.